This T cell receptor (beta chain) emerged from a study of blood T cell repertoires in COVID-19. Original analysis: Estimation of nucleated cell counts was performed using reference gene primer amplification. Repertoires were generated with immunoSEQ multiplex PCR, while TCRdb's copy carries only in-frame clones and drops some. The V and J calls and clone size are taken from that table; D and trimming were inferred from the DNA. The data hold roughly 400,000 clones, with just under 90% observed a single time. This clonotype was sampled from a woman aged 30 to 39 who had recovered from COVID-19. Material: PBMCs or T cells enriched from blood (not recorded which).

The CDR3 nucleotides read TGTGCCAGCAGCCAAGATAAGTGGCTTTTGGCACAGGGTGTGGAAAATTCACCCCTCCACTTT. Translation gives CASSQDKWLLAQGVENSPLHF. The chain employs TRBV3-1 (or the pseudogene TRBV3-2) and TRBJ1-6; D is possibly TRBD1 (6 bases). CDR3 length equals 21 residues. Germline CDR1 LGHDT, CDR2 YNNKEL (reference sequence). V lost 0 bases and J 7 bases, leaving 28 bases between the germline ends.